This TCR beta chain was sequenced in a study of OX40 agonist ivuxolimab in advanced cancers. Assay: immunoSEQ multiplex PCR; the TCRdb copy retains only in-frame clones and omits some. Found here are roughly 64,000 clones, roughly 80% of them singletons; the top ten hold about 1.9%. Patients had blood sampled at baseline and again on cycle 4 day 1 and cycle 7 day 1. Study-level points and caveats: Clonal expansion among partial responders at 0.1-3.0 mg/kg ranked near the lowest. The study found that CD8+ T cells averaged more expanded clones than CD4+.

About this clone itself: Its antigen remains unknown.

The receptor's source is an adult with an advanced solid tumor such as melanoma, head and neck, liver or kidney cancer. The material was CD4+ or CD8+ T cells sorted from blood, obtained in a trial of the OX40 agonist ivuxolimab.

The CDR3 here is CASSAHRGSAFF. CDR3 nucleotide sequence: TGTGCCAGCAGCGCACACAGGGGTTCCGCTTTCTTT. The rearrangement joins TRBV9 to TRBJ1-1; 7 bases agree with TRBD1. The trim removed 3 bases at V and 11 bases at J, leaving 7 bases unmatched. Germline V gene sequence: CDR1 SGDLS, CDR2 YYNGEE. This CDR3 has 12 amino acids.